Listed below are T cell receptor beta chains from one sample, sequenced in a study of T cell responses to AZD1222 COVID-19 vaccine. Clones were read by immunoSEQ multiplex PCR, and TCRdb kept only the in-frame ones, dropping some. The sample yields about 94,000 clones, about 88% seen once. This material consisted of peripheral blood, taken on day 0 of AZD1222 vaccination. The receptors come from an adult in good health. CDR3s include the opening cysteine and the closing phenylalanine or tryptophan. The D gene is left open where the match is weak. Rows give clone size only sometimes, using once, few, many, or a class for an expanded clone.

J gene,clone size,D gene,V gene,CDR3 protein,CDR3 DNA
TRBJ2-7,.,.,TRBV5-1,CASSLERGREQYF,TGCGCCAGCAGCTTGGAAAGGGGTCGCGAGCAGTACTTC
TRBJ1-5,.,TRBD1,TRBV7-2,CASSLGPRGHQPQHF,TGTGCCAGCAGCTTAGGCCCCAGGGGGCATCAGCCCCAGCATTTT
TRBJ1-1,.,.,TRBV5-1,CASSSRLGQLNTEAFF,TGCGCCAGCAGCAGTAGACTTGGACAGTTGAACACTGAAGCTTTCTTT
TRBJ1-6,.,.,TRBV3-1/TRBV3-2,CASGSTGDDSPLHF,TGTGCCAGCGGATCGACAGGAGATGACTCACCCCTCCACTTT
TRBJ2-3,.,.,TRBV6-1,CASSELAAGTDTQYF,TGTGCCAGCAGTGAACTCGCAGCGGGCACAGATACGCAGTATTTT
TRBJ2-7,once,.,TRBV6-1,CASSEASGQGYEQYF,TGTGCCAGCAGTGAAGCGTCCGGGCAGGGTTACGAGCAGTACTTC
TRBJ1-1,few,.,TRBV3-1/TRBV3-2,CASSQAPVGAEAFF,TGTGCCAGCAGCCAAGCTCCGGTAGGAGCTGAAGCTTTCTTT
TRBJ2-7,.,.,TRBV5-1,CASSMDSTSYEQYF,TGCGCCAGCAGCATGGACAGCACGTCCTACGAGCAGTACTTC
TRBJ1-6,.,TRBD1,TRBV28,CASSRPDRVSPLHF,TGTGCCAGCAGCCGTCCGGACAGGGTTTCACCCCTCCACTTT
TRBJ1-1,.,TRBD1,TRBV6-5,CASSYGTGRTEAFF,TGTGCCAGCAGTTACGGGACAGGGAGAACTGAAGCTTTCTTT
TRBJ2-7,.,TRBD2,TRBV30,CAYGRGIGFEQYF,TGTGCCTACGGGAGGGGGATTGGGTTCGAGCAGTACTTC
TRBJ1-2,.,.,TRBV7-9,CASSLEFGQGYTF,TGTGCCAGCAGCTTAGAGTTTGGACAGGGCTACACCTTC
TRBJ2-1,.,.,TRBV3-1/TRBV3-2,CASSQGGGSYNEQFF,TGTGCCAGCAGCCAAGGGGGCGGCTCCTACAATGAGCAGTTCTTC
TRBJ2-2,.,.,TRBV5-1,CASSRGVDTGELFF,TGCGCCAGCAGCAGGGGGGTGGACACCGGGGAGCTGTTTTTT
TRBJ1-1,.,.,TRBV5-1,CASSLGQMNTEAFF,TGCGCCAGCAGCTTAGGACAGATGAACACTGAAGCTTTCTTT
TRBJ1-1,once,.,TRBV19,CASSMTDTEAFF,TGTGCCAGTAGTATGACAGACACTGAAGCTTTCTTT
TRBJ2-2,.,TRBD2,TRBV4-2,CASSQDPLASGGVLNTGELFF,TGTGCCAGCAGCCAAGATCCCTTAGCTAGCGGGGGGGTTCTAAACACCGGGGAGCTGTTTTTT
TRBJ1-2,.,TRBD1,TRBV7-8,CASSLPFGQGNGYTF,TGTGCCAGCAGCTTACCCTTCGGACAGGGTAATGGCTACACCTTC
TRBJ1-4,.,TRBD1,TRBV10-1,CASSESTTGGREKLFF,TGCGCCAGCAGTGAGTCGACGACAGGGGGGCGAGAAAAACTGTTTTTT
TRBJ2-7,.,.,TRBV4-3,CASSQVTGESEQYF,TGCGCCAGCAGCCAAGTAACAGGAGAGTCCGAGCAGTACTTC
TRBJ2-2,.,TRBD2,TRBV2,CASSFLLAENTGELFF,TGTGCCAGCAGTTTCCTACTAGCGGAGAACACCGGGGAGCTGTTTTTT
TRBJ2-5,.,TRBD2,TRBV10-3,CAISESTAGGLETQYF,TGTGCCATCAGTGAGTCGACAGCGGGGGGATTAGAGACCCAGTACTTC
TRBJ1-1,.,.,TRBV27,CASGERGGFEAFF,TGTGCCAGCGGAGAGAGGGGCGGGTTTGAAGCTTTCTTT
TRBJ1-4,once,TRBD1,TRBV30,CAWTDLWTGGEKLFF,TGTGCCTGGACGGACCTATGGACAGGGGGTGAAAAACTGTTTTTT
TRBJ1-3,.,.,TRBV11-3,CASSPGTTGNTIYF,TGTGCCAGCAGCCCTGGGACAACGGGAAACACCATATATTTT
TRBJ2-2,once,TRBD2,TRBV19,CASRGLAGVMNTGELFF,TGTGCCAGTAGGGGACTAGCGGGAGTTATGAACACCGGGGAGCTGTTTTTT
TRBJ2-1,.,.,TRBV5-1,CASSLDILYNEQFF,TGCGCCAGCAGCTTGGATATTCTGTACAATGAGCAGTTCTTC
TRBJ1-2,few,TRBD1,TRBV6-5,CASRIGQGAHGYTF,TGTGCCAGCAGAATAGGACAGGGGGCTCATGGCTACACCTTC
TRBJ1-1,.,.,TRBV28,CASSSLIGGDTEAFF,TGTGCCAGCAGTTCTCTCATTGGAGGGGACACTGAAGCTTTCTTT
TRBJ1-2,once,TRBD1,TRBV4-3,CASSQITGEIGGYTF,TGCGCCAGCAGCCAAATTACAGGGGAAATAGGGGGCTACACCTTC
TRBJ2-5,.,TRBD1,TRBV10-1,CASSETRQGQETQYF,TGCGCCAGCAGCGAAACCAGACAGGGACAAGAGACCCAGTACTTC
TRBJ2-2,.,TRBD1,TRBV9,CASSAKIRGTGELFF,TGTGCCAGCAGCGCAAAGATCAGGGGGACCGGGGAGCTGTTTTTT
TRBJ1-2,.,.,TRBV19,CASSASGAGYTF,TGTGCCAGTAGTGCTTCGGGGGCTGGCTACACCTTC
TRBJ1-2,.,TRBD1,TRBV19,CASSGTGRNYGYTF,TGTGCCAGTAGCGGGACAGGGAGAAACTATGGCTACACCTTC
TRBJ1-5,.,.,TRBV3-1/TRBV3-2,CASSQERGFPGGPQPQHF,TGTGCCAGCAGCCAAGAGCGGGGGTTCCCCGGGGGGCCTCAGCCCCAGCATTTT
TRBJ1-1,.,TRBD1,TRBV5-1,CASTFGTGMNTEAFF,TGCGCCAGCACCTTTGGGACAGGGATGAACACTGAAGCTTTCTTT
TRBJ2-1,.,TRBD2,TRBV3-1/TRBV3-2,CASSPSGGSDYNEQFF,TGTGCCAGCAGCCCTAGCGGGGGGTCCGATTACAATGAGCAGTTCTTC
TRBJ2-2,medium-sized,TRBD2,TRBV9,CASGGGNTGELFF,TGTGCCTCCGGCGGGGGGAACACCGGGGAGCTGTTTTTT
TRBJ2-1,.,TRBD2,TRBV24-1,CATGDQRGGSYNEQFF,TGTGCCACCGGAGACCAGCGGGGGGGCTCCTACAATGAGCAGTTCTTC
TRBJ2-3,.,TRBD2,TRBV3-1/TRBV3-2,CASSLVAAGGRDTQYF,TGTGCCAGCAGCCTTGTAGCAGCGGGGGGGCGGGATACGCAGTATTTT
TRBJ2-5,.,TRBD2,TRBV9,CASSVDLAGGLQETQYF,TGTGCCAGCAGCGTAGATCTAGCGGGGGGACTCCAAGAGACCCAGTACTTC
TRBJ1-5,.,TRBD1,TRBV30,CAWSPIGQGKSQPQHF,TGTGCCTGGAGTCCCATTGGACAGGGAAAATCTCAGCCCCAGCATTTT
TRBJ2-1,.,.,TRBV20-1,CSASKQGTNEQFF,TGCAGTGCTAGTAAGCAGGGGACAAATGAGCAGTTCTTC